This entry lists 21 T cell receptor beta chains sequenced from one sample in a study of blood T cell repertoires in COVID-19. This table comes from immunoSEQ multiplex PCR, and its TCRdb copy is limited to in-frame clones, with some not included. The sample records approximately 90,000 clones, 86% being singletons. Sequencing was performed on peripheral blood. These receptors were obtained from a man aged 55 to 70 with acute or convalescent COVID-19.

The CDR3 DNA reads TGTGGTTGCAGGGGGCTATACACCGGGGAGCTGTTTTTT. It specifies CGCRGLYTGELFF. The chain carries TRBV11-2 and TRBJ2-2; 8 positions agree with TRBD1. Germline V gene lookup returns CDR1 SGHAT and CDR2 FQNNGV. This CDR3 region has 13 residues.

The chain has TRBV12-2 and TRBJ2-1; TRBD1 reflects the table's D call only, with no check against the DNA. TRBV12-2 is a known pseudogene. This CDR3 is 18 amino acids long. CDR3: CASRTPQGEARAYNEQFF. In DNA, the CDR3 is TGTGCAAGTCGCACCCCACAGGGGGAGGCCCGCGCCTACAATGAGCAGTTCTTC.

This chain joins TRBV18 and TRBJ2-3; 8 bases match TRBD1. The CDR3 consists of 16 residues. The germline V gene has CDR1 KGHSH and CDR2 LQKENI. V lost 4 bases, J lost 5 bases, and 11 bases stayed unmatched. The CDR3 DNA is TGTGCCAGCTCACAAACCGGGACAGGAGGGGGAGATACGCAGTATTTT. Its translation is CASSQTGTGGGDTQYF.

The J gene is TRBJ1-2, the V gene TRBV19; possibly TRBD1 for D (5 bases). The germline V and J ends were trimmed by 7 bases and 10 bases, with 13 bases remaining between them. The CDR3 covers 11 residues. CDR1 and CDR2 from the germline V gene are LNHDA and SQIVND (reference sequence). For the CDR3, the DNA is TGTGCCAGTAAGGGGCCAGTCGACTACACCTTC. This gives the protein CASKGPVDYTF.

The gene calls are TRBV2 and TRBJ1-1; the D is unclear. Germline CDR1 reads SNHLY; CDR2 reads FYNNEI. The CDR3 is made up of 13 amino acids. Deletions cut 8 bases from V and 0 bases from J, with 10 bases between. The CDR3 DNA reads as TGTGCCAGCTCTTTACAGTTGAACACTGAAGCTTTCTTT. It translates to CASSLQLNTEAFF.

The chain couples TRBV30 to TRBJ1-2; a weak D match, TRBD1 (6 bases). Germline V gene sequence: CDR1 GTSNPN, CDR2 SVGIG (reference sequence). Trimming left V 2 bases short and J 4 bases short, with 14 bases between. The CDR3 sequence is 14 residues long. CDR3 residues: CAWSTGKGTYGYTF. The DNA for the CDR3 is TGTGCCTGGAGTACAGGGAAGGGGACCTATGGCTACACCTTC.

The chain carries TRBV11-2 and TRBJ1-2; D gene uncertain. The CDR3 covers 16 residues. V gave up 4 bases and J gave up 5 bases, with 20 bases separating them. In germline, CDR1 is SGHAT, CDR2 FQNNGV. CDR3 in amino acids: CASSWSVDREGYGYTF. CDR3 nucleotides: TGTGCCAGCAGCTGGAGTGTGGACCGGGAAGGGTATGGCTACACCTTC.

V and J are TRBV15 and TRBJ1-2; TRBD1 aligns across 9 bases. Germline CDR1 is LNHNV and CDR2 is YYDKDF (reference sequence). Trimming cost V 2 bases and J 4 bases; bases outside gene matches: 5. The CDR3 is made up of 15 amino acids. The chain's CDR3 is CATSRSGQGAYGYTF. CDR3 bases: TGTGCCACCAGCAGATCGGGACAGGGTGCCTATGGCTACACCTTC.

This clone was observed once. This sequence joins TRBV25-1 and TRBJ1-1; D not resolved. Germline V gives CDR1 MGHDK, CDR2 SYGVNS. Between the trimmed V and J ends, which lost 4 bases and 2 bases, there was a span of 5 bases. The CDR3 totals 12 residues. CDR3 nucleotides: TGTGCCAGCAGTGCTATAAACACTGAAGCTTTCTTT. This encodes CASSAINTEAFF.

V is TRBV11-3 and J is TRBJ2-5, with TRBD2 matching over 10 bases. V shed 1 base, J shed 1 base, and the junction held 3 bases outside the gene matches. CDR1 and CDR2 (germline): SGHNT, YENEEA. This CDR3 has 16 residues. The CDR3 DNA reads as TGTGCCAGCAGCTTAGCTAGCGGGGGCCCCCAAGAGACCCAGTACTTC. It codes for CASSLASGGPQETQYF.

The chain employs TRBV7-8 and TRBJ2-1; the D is unclear. The germline V gene has CDR1 SGHVS and CDR2 FQNEAQ. This CDR3 comprises 14 residues. V lost 5 bases, J lost 9 bases, and 17 bases lay in between. The CDR3 nucleotides are TGTGCCAGCAGCGTAGAGGTGTTTGAGGCTGAGCAGTTCTTC. The encoded protein is CASSVEVFEAEQFF.

Only one count was recorded for this clone. DNA for the CDR3: TGTGCCACCAGTGATCCGGGACAAGAAACGGGGGAGCTGTTTTTT. Translating gives CATSDPGQETGELFF. The rearrangement joins TRBV24-1 to TRBJ2-2, with D perhaps TRBD1 (6 bases). CDR1 and CDR2 from the germline V gene are KGHDR and SFDVKD. CDR3 length: 15 amino acids. V dropped 3 bases and J dropped 8 bases, with 15 bases sitting between them.

The CDR3 loop reads CAAVGYNEQFF. The CDR3 bases are TGTGCCGCGGTCGGTTACAATGAGCAGTTCTTC. The genes are TRBV19 and TRBJ2-1, with unresolved D. Trimming left V 11 bases short and J 4 bases short, with 9 bases between. The CDR3 totals 11 residues. Germline V lookup: CDR1 LNHDA, CDR2 SQIVND (reference sequence).

The rearrangement uses TRBV12-3 or TRBV12-4 and TRBJ1-2; the D is unclear. CDR3 length equals 13 residues. V lost 5 bases and J 0 bases, leaving 7 bases between the germline ends. The CDR3 DNA follows: TGTGCCAGCAGTCTAGTCACTAACTATGGCTACACCTTC. Encoded protein: CASSLVTNYGYTF.

The chain carries TRBV7-9 and TRBJ2-5; 7 bases are a match to TRBD2. This CDR3 is 14 amino acids long. Germline V gene data show CDR1 as SEHNR and CDR2 as FQNEAQ (reference sequence). The V gene end was trimmed by 3 bases and the J gene end by 5 bases; junction bases not matched to a gene: 6. The CDR3 sequence is CASSFPGGQETQYF. The CDR3, as DNA: TGTGCCAGCAGCTTCCCGGGGGGTCAGGAGACCCAGTACTTC.

The rearrangement joins TRBV6-5 to TRBJ1-1; the match to TRBD1 covers 7 bases. The CDR3 length is 15 residues. The V gene's germline CDR1 is MNHEY and CDR2 SVGAGI. The ends lost 6 bases at V and 4 bases at J; junction bases unmatched: 11. For the CDR3, the DNA is TGTGCCAGCAGCCCCACCGGGGCAGGGGGCACTGAAGCTTTCTTT. This encodes CASSPTGAGGTEAFF.

The rearrangement uses TRBV27 and TRBJ2-3, with a weak D call TRBD1 (5 bases). The V gene lost 7 bases and the J gene lost 4 bases, with 30 bases spanning the gap. CDR3 length: 19 amino acids. Germline V gene sequence: CDR1 MNHEY, CDR2 SMNVEV (reference sequence). CDR3 loop: CASIPEGQGATPQADTQYF. The CDR3 bases are TGTGCCAGCATTCCCGAAGGACAAGGAGCGACCCCCCAGGCAGATACGCAGTATTTT.

This sequence joins TRBV11-2 and TRBJ1-2; a possible D gene is TRBD1 (5 bases). CDR1 is SGHAT, CDR2 FQNNGV, per germline. V lost 3 bases and J 2 bases, leaving 19 bases between the germline ends. There are 17 residues in the CDR3. DNA for the CDR3: TGTGCCAGCAGCTTGGGGCCCTGGGGCAGGTCAAACTATGGCTACACCTTC. Its protein is CASSLGPWGRSNYGYTF.

DNA of the CDR3: TGTGCCAGCAGTTCCCGGGGGGGGGAGACCCAGTACTTC. Translated: CASSSRGGETQYF. This chain connects TRBV27 to TRBJ2-5, with 8 nucleotides matching TRBD2. Trimming at V came to 4 bases and at J to 5 bases, leaving 3 bases not matched to a gene. The germline V gene encodes CDR1 MNHEY and CDR2 SMNVEV (reference sequence). The CDR3 runs 13 residues.

This clone was detected ten times or more. The gene calls are TRBV27 and TRBJ1-1; 10 bases line up with TRBD1. This CDR3 spans 14 amino acids. Trimming cost V 3 bases and J 10 bases; bases outside gene matches: 8. Per the germline V gene, CDR1 is MNHEY and CDR2 is SMNVEV (reference sequence). The CDR3 sequence: CASSFRDRGGGAFF. For the CDR3, the DNA is TGTGCCAGCAGTTTTAGGGACAGGGGTGGAGGAGCTTTCTTT.

In DNA form, the CDR3 reads TGTGCCAGCAGCCAAACTAGAGTCCCCATCAATGAGCAGTTCTTC. Its protein product is CASSQTRVPINEQFF. The chain is built from TRBV3-1 (or the pseudogene TRBV3-2) and TRBJ2-1; maybe TRBD2 (5 bases). The V end lost 2 bases, the J end lost 6 bases, and 14 bases lay between the germline ends. Germline CDR1 LGHDT, CDR2 YNNKEL (reference sequence). The CDR3 length is 15 residues.